One and the same sample provided the 30 T cell receptor beta chains below, sequenced in a study of CD8 T cells in Susac syndrome. Random hexamers served to reverse transcribe roughly 0.5 to 1 ug RNA. TCRdb reprocessed the immunoSEQ multiplex PCR reads with MiXCR, giving one entry per CDR3 protein. This table holds around 150,000 distinct CDR3 sequences, roughly 95% found once. The sequenced material came from CD4+ T cells from PBMCs. All receptors come from a human donor with multiple sclerosis.

This rearrangement joins TRBV28 to TRBJ2-3, with TRBD2 matching 10 bases. The V segment lost 2 bases and the J segment 2 bases; nucleotides outside the gene matches: 4. In germline, CDR1 is MDHEN, CDR2 SYDVKM. The CDR3 consists of 16 residues. The CDR3 sequence: CASSLSTSGTTDTQYF. The CDR3 DNA sequence: TGTGCCAGCAGTTTAAGTACTAGCGGGACCACAGATACGCAGTATTTT.

This chain uses TRBV20-1 with TRBJ1-2, with 8 bases matching TRBD1. CDR3 length: 15 residues. V lost 0 bases, J lost 6 bases, and 9 bases stayed unmatched. Germline lookup yields CDR1 DFQATT and CDR2 SNEGSKA (reference sequence). Here the CDR3 reads CSARDPQGGEDGYTF. The CDR3 nucleotides read TGCAGTGCTAGAGACCCACAGGGGGGAGAGGATGGCTACACCTTC.

The V gene is TRBV25-1, the J gene TRBJ1-1; 7 nucleotides line up with TRBD1. V lost 6 bases, J lost 5 bases, and 6 bases stayed unmatched. The CDR3 covers 13 residues. Germline V lookup: CDR1 MGHDK, CDR2 SYGVNS. The chain's CDR3 is CASSYRGDTEAFF. The CDR3 nucleotides are TGTGCCAGCAGCTACAGGGGAGATACTGAAGCTTTCTTT.

The chain joins TRBV7-2 to TRBJ2-7, with no clear D. The CDR3 loop spans 12 amino acids. Trimming stripped 3 bases from V and 6 bases from J, with 9 bases between. Germline-derived CDR1 and CDR2 are SGHTA and FQGNSA. The CDR3 reads CASSFTWGEQYF. CDR3 bases: TGTGCCAGCAGCTTTACCTGGGGCGAGCAGTACTTC. Together with reference TRBV7-2 and TRBJ2-7, the CDR3 gives the full variable domain: GAGVSQSPSNKVTEKGKDVELRCDPISGHTALYWYRQSLGQGLEFLIYFQGNSAPDKSGLPSDRFSAERTGGSVSTLTIQRTQQEDSAVYLCASSFTWGEQYFGPGTRLTVT.

The chain employs TRBV12-3 or TRBV12-4 and TRBJ2-3; either TRBD1 or TRBD2 may fit D (6 bases each). This CDR3 is built from 10 residues. V gave up 8 bases and J gave up 10 bases, with 10 bases separating them. The CDR3 region is CASGGGAQYF. CDR3 coding DNA: TGTGCCAGCGGAGGGGGTGCGCAGTATTTT.

This sequence joins TRBV6-5 and TRBJ2-3; the D gene is possibly TRBD1 (6 bases). The CDR3 covers 14 residues. V was cut by 2 bases and J by 12 bases, with 18 bases left in between. The germline V gene has CDR1 MNHEY and CDR2 SVGAGI. DNA for the CDR3: TGTGCCAGCAGTTACGCCGGGGCAGGGGCGAAACAGTATTTT. The encoded protein is CASSYAGAGAKQYF.

The chain employs TRBV29-1 and TRBJ2-3; D is uncertain. CDR3 length: 14 amino acids. Germline V CDR1 and CDR2: SQVTM, ANQGSEA. V was trimmed by 4 bases and J by 0 bases, leaving 11 bases between them. The CDR3 region is CSVGHQSSTDTQYF. In nucleotides, the CDR3 is TGCAGCGTTGGACATCAAAGCAGCACAGATACGCAGTATTTT.

V gene TRBV20-1 combines with J gene TRBJ1-1, with D possibly TRBD1 on 5 matching bases. This CDR3 has 15 amino acids. The V gene lost 1 base and the J gene lost 3 bases, with 15 bases spanning the gap. From germline, CDR1 is DFQATT and CDR2 SNEGSKA (reference sequence). CDR3 in DNA: TGCAGTGCTAGAGGGGGAGCCAGGGACGACACTGAAGCTTTCTTT. It codes for CSARGGARDDTEAFF.

Points on this clonotype: At one of its ends the junction is not consistent with the germline gene, which may arise from a read error. This chain uses TRBV12-3 or TRBV12-4 with TRBJ1-5; D unclear. CDR3 length: 14 residues. DNA of the CDR3: TGCCTGAACAGAGCAGGCTCGTGCAATCAGCCCCAGCATTTT. Residues: CLNRAGSCNQPQHF.

Here the CDR3 DNA reads TGTGCCAGCAGTGAGGGTCTAGCGGGAGCAGATACGCAGTATTTT. Translating it yields CASSEGLAGADTQYF. This chain uses TRBV2 with TRBJ2-3; 10 bases match TRBD2. Germline V gene data show CDR1 as SNHLY and CDR2 as FYNNEI. CDR3 length equals 15 residues. With 3 bases clipped from V and 4 bases from J, the junction kept 4 bases outside the gene matches.

The rearrangement links TRBV6-1 to TRBJ2-7; TRBD1 aligns across 7 bases. J gave up 2 bases and V 6 bases, and 7 bases lay outside the gene matches. The germline gives CDR1 MNHNS, CDR2 SASEGT. This CDR3 contains 14 residues. CDR3 region: CASSKTGSPYEQYF. Written as DNA, the CDR3 is TGTGCCAGCAGCAAGACAGGGTCCCCCTACGAGCAGTACTTC.

The V call is TRBV9, the J call TRBJ2-7; D remains unclear. The CDR3 extends over 15 amino acids. Trimming removed 1 base at V and 0 bases at J, with 11 bases between. The germline gives CDR1 SGDLS, CDR2 YYNGEE. The CDR3 bases are TGTGCCAGCAGCGTACTCGGCGGTGCCTCCTACGAGCAGTACTTC. The encoded protein is CASSVLGGASYEQYF.

This chain's CDR3 is CAWSSGTEAFF. CDR3 in DNA: TGTGCCTGGAGCTCGGGCACTGAAGCTTTCTTT. The chain recombines TRBV30 with TRBJ1-1; D uncertain. The V and J ends lost 3 bases and 4 bases respectively, with 6 bases between them. The CDR3 loop spans 11 amino acids. Germline V gene lookup returns CDR1 GTSNPN and CDR2 SVGIG (reference sequence).

The J gene is TRBJ2-2, the V gene TRBV12-3 or TRBV12-4; 7 bases fit TRBD2. This CDR3 has 15 amino acids. The junction had 3 bases not matched to a gene; V was cut back by 5 bases and J by 0 bases. CDR3 protein: CASSPTSTNTGELFF. As DNA, the CDR3 is TGTGCCAGCAGTCCGACTAGCACGAACACCGGGGAGCTGTTTTTT.

CDR3 nucleotide sequence: TGTGCCACCGAGCGGGAGTACGACACCGGGGAGCTGTTTTTT. Translation gives CATEREYDTGELFF. The V call is TRBV15, the J call TRBJ2-2; 8 bases match TRBD2. The junction had 5 bases not matched to a gene; V was cut back by 8 bases and J by 3 bases. The CDR3 sequence is 14 residues long. CDR1 and CDR2 (germline): LNHNV, YYDKDF (reference sequence).

The chain combines TRBV13 with TRBJ2-6; maybe TRBD1 (6 bases). Trimming pared 5 bases from V and 2 bases from J, leaving 22 bases between. Per germline, CDR1 PRHDT and CDR2 FYEKMQ (reference sequence). The CDR3 loop spans 19 amino acids. CDR3 bases: TGTGCCAGCAGCCCTGTCCCCGGCCCCCCAGGGGCTGGGGCCAACGTCCTGACTTTC. Translated, it gives CASSPVPGPPGAGANVLTF.

The rearrangement uses TRBV30 and TRBJ1-6, with TRBD1 as a possible D gene (6 bases). The V gene's germline CDR1 is GTSNPN and CDR2 SVGIG (reference sequence). Deletions cut 4 bases from V and 7 bases from J, with 14 bases between. CDR3 size: 14 residues. The CDR3 DNA follows: TGTGCCTGGACCGGAATTACAGGGAATTCACCCCTCCACTTT. It specifies CAWTGITGNSPLHF.

The chain combines TRBV20-1 with TRBJ1-2; TRBD1 might be the D (5 bases). Trimming pared 1 base from V and 1 base from J, leaving 10 bases between. The CDR3 has 14 amino acids. Germline assignment: CDR1 DFQATT and CDR2 SNEGSKA (reference sequence). CDR3 DNA: TGCAGTGCTAGAGGGGAGGGGTTTAACTATGGCTACACCTTC. Translation: CSARGEGFNYGYTF.

This rearrangement joins TRBV5-1 to TRBJ2-5; TRBD1 matches at 7 bases. The V segment lost 4 bases and the J segment 5 bases; nucleotides outside the gene matches: 14. CDR1 and CDR2 (germline): SGHRS, YFSETQ. The CDR3 loop spans 16 amino acids. CDR3 amino acids: CASSTIRGGARETQYF. The CDR3 nucleotides are TGCGCCAGCAGCACGATTAGAGGGGGCGCCCGGGAGACCCAGTACTTC.

The genes are TRBV10-3 and TRBJ2-7; 9 bases align to TRBD1. The CDR3 consists of 14 residues. The V and J ends lost 0 bases and 3 bases, in that order; junction bases with no gene match: 0. The germline V gene encodes CDR1 ENHRY and CDR2 SYGVKD. The CDR3 nucleotides are TGTGCCATCAGTGAGTCGGGACAGGGCTACGAGCAGTACTTC. Its translation: CAISESGQGYEQYF.

The rearrangement joins TRBV7-2 to TRBJ1-5; a weak D match, TRBD1 (5 bases). The CDR3 totals 15 residues. The V gene's germline CDR1 is SGHTA and CDR2 FQGNSA. Trimming left V 2 bases short and J 0 bases short, with 8 bases between. The CDR3 loop is CASSLRQGSNQPQHF. The CDR3 DNA reads as TGTGCCAGCAGCTTAAGGCAGGGTAGCAATCAGCCCCAGCATTTT.

CDR3 in amino acids: CASSERRAAGGQQFF. CDR3 sequence (DNA): TGTGCCAGCAGTGAGAGGAGGGCGGCGGGAGGTCAGCAGTTCTTC. The rearrangement uses TRBV2 and TRBJ2-1, with TRBD2 matching 8 bases. Germline CDR1 reads SNHLY; CDR2 reads FYNNEI. This CDR3 has 15 amino acids. V gave up 3 bases and J gave up 11 bases; unmatched junction bases: 12.

V is TRBV24-1 and J is TRBJ2-6, with 11 nucleotides matching TRBD1. V shed 8 bases and J 0 bases; nucleotides not matched to a gene: 8. Germline CDR1 is KGHDR and CDR2 is SFDVKD. The CDR3 contains 18 residues. CDR3 protein: CATNTGTGGNSGANVLTF. CDR3 bases: TGTGCCACCAACACCGGGACAGGGGGAAACTCTGGGGCCAACGTCCTGACTTTC.

This clonotype was seen a single time. This sequence joins TRBV29-1 and TRBJ2-2, with 11 nucleotides matching TRBD2. Germline CDR1 reads SQVTM; CDR2 reads ANQGSEA. The V gene end was trimmed by 6 bases and the J gene end by 4 bases; junction bases not matched to a gene: 1. This CDR3 is 13 amino acids long. CDR3 residues: CSVGTSGTGELFF. The CDR3 DNA reads as TGCAGCGTAGGGACTAGCGGCACCGGGGAGCTGTTTTTT.

This rearrangement joins TRBV12-3 or TRBV12-4 to TRBJ2-2, with TRBD2 matching 12 bases. With 0 bases clipped from V and 5 bases from J, the junction kept 7 bases outside the gene matches. The CDR3 covers 18 residues. This CDR3 reads CASSLAQGLAGKTGELFF. The CDR3 DNA reads TGTGCCAGCAGTTTAGCGCAAGGACTAGCGGGAAAAACCGGGGAGCTGTTTTTT.

The chain uses TRBV29-1 and TRBJ2-3, with 7 bases identical to TRBD2. This CDR3 comprises 14 residues. Trimming took 7 bases from V and 3 from J; bases not matched to a gene: 10. Germline V lookup: CDR1 SQVTM, CDR2 ANQGSEA. CDR3 DNA: TGCAGCGCCTTTGGTGGGGGGGTTACAGATACGCAGTATTTT. This translates into CSAFGGGVTDTQYF.

This clonotype is a singleton in its sample. V gene TRBV20-1 combines with J gene TRBJ2-1; D is possibly TRBD1 (6 bases). Germline loops: CDR1 DFQATT, CDR2 SNEGSKA (reference sequence). This CDR3 contains 13 residues. Trimming took off 3 bases at V and 13 bases at J, with 19 bases between the two ends. The CDR3 here is CSARELDSWLQFF. In nucleotides, the CDR3 is TGCAGTGCTAGGGAACTGGACAGTTGGTTACAGTTCTTC.

The J gene is TRBJ2-7, the V gene TRBV5-1; no firm D call. V lost 0 bases and J lost 2, with 6 bases in between. This CDR3 is 13 amino acids long. CDR1 and CDR2 (germline): SGHRS, YFSETQ. CDR3 amino acids: CASSLADAYEQYF. CDR3 coding DNA: TGCGCCAGCAGCTTGGCCGACGCCTACGAGCAGTACTTC.

The V call is TRBV27, the J call TRBJ2-7; D might be TRBD1 (6 bases). This CDR3 comprises 15 residues. Germline CDR1 is MNHEY and CDR2 is SMNVEV (reference sequence). Trimming took off 1 base at V and 1 base at J, with 11 bases between the two ends. This CDR3 reads CASSLLSTGSYEQYF. CDR3 bases: TGTGCCAGCAGTTTATTGAGCACAGGGTCCTACGAGCAGTACTTC.

The chain links TRBV15 to TRBJ1-1; 8 nucleotides agree with TRBD1. The germline V gene encodes CDR1 LNHNV and CDR2 YYDKDF (reference sequence). V lost 4 bases to trimming and J lost 13 bases; unmatched junction nucleotides: 17. The CDR3 runs 15 residues. The DNA of the CDR3 is TGTGCCACCAGCACCGGGACAGGAACGGCGGGGGATGGTTTCTTT. As protein: CATSTGTGTAGDGFF.